This T cell receptor (beta chain) was sequenced during a study of cytomegalovirus exposure and HLA in healthy donors. At the level of the study: In a previous analysis, 110 million or so unique TCR beta sequences were found from 170 million or so T cells. Notes on the study in general: Most subjects had HLA-A and HLA-B alleles reportedly predicted accurately by TCR beta sequences.

This PCR relied on a set of 60 Vbeta primers and 13 Jbeta primers. TCRdb keeps only in-frame clones here, not all; method: immunoSEQ multiplex PCR. The sample has roughly 230,000 clones; roughly 91% are singletons. This CDR3 contains 14 residues. Germline loops: CDR1 SGHDT, CDR2 YYEEEE. V shed 3 bases and J shed 1 base, with 11 bases lying between them. As regards this clone: Its antigen is not identified.

The chain has TRBV5-6 and TRBJ2-7; maybe TRBD1 (5 bases). The sample taken for sequencing was PBMCs. The sequence derives from a girl aged 2-10 years in good health and CMV-seronegative. The CDR3 spells CASSSQGFSYEQYF. CDR3 nucleotide sequence: TGTGCCAGCAGCTCGCAGGGTTTTTCCTACGAGCAGTACTTC.